Following are 9 T cell receptor beta chains from one sample sequenced in a study of shared clonotypes between healthy human individuals. The repertoire was sequenced with immunoSEQ multiplex PCR; TCRdb's copy has only in-frame clones and lacks some. The table has over 150,000 clones, 65% to 70% seen once; the top ten hold 10%. The source material was memory CD4+ T cells sorted from blood. The subset here: CD45RA-negative fraction. The receptors shown here come from a man under 40 in good health.

The J gene is TRBJ2-1, the V gene TRBV5-8; either TRBD1 or TRBD2 may fit D (7 bases each). This CDR3 is built from 19 residues. CDR1 SGHTS and CDR2 YDEGEE come from the germline V gene. V shed 4 bases and J shed 0 bases, with 23 bases lying between them. In DNA, the CDR3 is TGTGCCAGCAGCCACATGTCAGGGGGGGTTGATAGCTCCTACAATGAGCAGTTCTTC. Amino acid sequence: CASSHMSGGVDSSYNEQFF.

This rearrangement joins TRBV10-2 to TRBJ2-7, with TRBD1 as a possible D gene (6 bases). V was shortened by 2 bases and J by 3 bases, with 23 bases between the two germline ends. CDR1 and CDR2 from the germline V gene are WSHSY and SAAADI. CDR3 size: 18 residues. The CDR3 DNA sequence: TGCGCCAGCAGTGAGCCCTTCTCCCGGGGACACGCCGACTACGAGCAGTACTTC. Translating gives CASSEPFSRGHADYEQYF.

This clone was observed once. V gene TRBV28 combines with J gene TRBJ2-3; 9 bases align to TRBD1. Germline loops: CDR1 MDHEN, CDR2 SYDVKM. The CDR3 covers 18 residues. V was clipped by 6 bases and J by 0 bases; unmatched bases: 13. In nucleotides, the CDR3 is TGTGCCAGCAGGCCGGGACAGGGAAGGGCGGCTAGCACAGATACGCAGTATTTT. Translated, it gives CASRPGQGRAASTDTQYF.

This clone was counted a few times. The J gene is TRBJ2-1, the V gene TRBV7-8, with TRBD1 as a possible D gene (5 bases). Germline V gives CDR1 SGHVS, CDR2 FQNEAQ. The CDR3 runs to 13 residues. Between the trimmed V and J ends, which lost 3 bases and 5 bases, there was a span of 8 bases. The CDR3 protein is CASSLGRHNEQFF. For the CDR3, the DNA is TGTGCCAGCAGCTTGGGGCGGCACAATGAGCAGTTCTTC. The full variable domain, in which reference TRBV7-8 and TRBJ2-1 provide the parts outside the CDR3, is GAGVSQSPRYKVAKRGQDVALRCDPISGHVSLFWYQQALGQGPEFLTYFQNEAQLDKSGLPSDRFFAERPEGSVSTLKIQRTQQEDSAVYLCASSLGRHNEQFFGPGTRLTVL.

This clone was observed a handful of times. The chain carries TRBV11-2 and TRBJ2-7, with 11 bases matching TRBD2. V dropped 6 bases and J dropped 1; count of bases not matched to a gene: 5. This CDR3 contains 15 residues. Germline V CDR1 and CDR2: SGHAT, FQNNGV. The CDR3 sequence: CASRVAGGPSYEQYF. The CDR3 nucleotides are TGTGCCAGCAGGGTAGCGGGAGGGCCTTCCTACGAGCAGTACTTC.

J is TRBJ2-7 and V is TRBV10-3; 10 bases are shared with TRBD1. The CDR3 is made up of 15 amino acids. Germline-derived CDR1 and CDR2 are ENHRY and SYGVKD. With V trimmed by 6 bases and J by 5 bases, 10 bases remained unmatched. This CDR3 reads CAISNPGQGLDEQYF. The CDR3 DNA reads TGTGCCATCAGCAATCCGGGACAGGGGTTGGACGAGCAGTACTTC.

This clone was counted between two and nine times. Here the CDR3 reads CASSLVSSGRQETQYF. CDR3 nucleotide sequence: TGTGCCAGCAGCTTGGTCAGTAGCGGGCGACAAGAGACCCAGTACTTC. This chain uses TRBV7-2 with TRBJ2-5; 7 bases are shared with TRBD2. The CDR3 sequence is 16 residues long. The trim removed 3 bases at V and 2 bases at J, leaving 9 bases unmatched. Germline V CDR1 and CDR2: SGHTA, FQGNSA.

The gene calls are TRBV7-9 and TRBJ2-1; D gene ambiguous. This CDR3 is 15 amino acids long. The V end lost 0 bases, the J end lost 3 bases, and 9 bases lay between the germline ends. Germline lookup yields CDR1 SEHNR and CDR2 FQNEAQ (reference sequence). The CDR3 coding sequence is TGTGCCAGCAGCTTAGCGACCGGGTACTACAATGAGCAGTTCTTC. It translates to CASSLATGYYNEQFF.

The chain recombines TRBV25-1 with TRBJ2-1, with 10 bases aligning to TRBD1. The CDR3 runs to 13 residues. V lost 7 bases, J lost 9 bases, and 6 bases stayed unmatched. Germline CDR1 MGHDK, CDR2 SYGVNS. This chain's CDR3 is CASIRQGASEQFF. The CDR3 DNA is TGTGCCAGCATAAGACAGGGGGCAAGTGAGCAGTTCTTC.